These 9 T cell receptor beta chains were sequenced from one sample in a study of low-dose radiotherapy and immunotherapy resistance in tumors. Both TCRalpha and TCRbeta chains were reverse transcribed with V-gene-specific primers. A roughly 20-cycle PCR with a constant-region primer and V-primer adapter amplified TCRs. TCRdb recomputed calls from the reads with MiXCR, one row per CDR3 protein. The data show over 70,000 distinct CDR3 sequences, less than 35% seen once. Noted time point: before trial treatment. The sequences come from PBMCs, collected before treatment. The receptors were sampled from a female donor with ovarian cancer.

There are many counts of this clonotype. The chain joins TRBV5-1 to TRBJ1-6, with a possible D match to TRBD1 (5 bases). CDR1 and CDR2 from the germline V gene are SGHRS and YFSETQ. The CDR3 extends over 15 amino acids. V lost 0 bases, J lost 11 bases, and 15 bases lay in between. CDR3: CASSLAGTQEPPLHF. In DNA, the CDR3 is TGCGCCAGCAGCTTGGCCGGGACCCAGGAACCACCCCTCCACTTT.

This clonotype was seen ten or more times. The chain links TRBV19 to TRBJ1-5, with D unclear. Trimming took off 1 base at V and 2 bases at J, with 9 bases between the two ends. The CDR3 is 15 amino acids. Germline CDR1 and CDR2: LNHDA and SQIVND (reference sequence). CDR3 region: CASSIGDAGNQPQHF. CDR3 coding DNA: TGTGCCAGTAGTATAGGAGATGCGGGCAATCAGCCCCAGCATTTT.

This clonotype was counted between two and nine times. The chain recombines TRBV2 with TRBJ2-1; 9 bases agree with TRBD2. The CDR3 extends over 14 amino acids. The V gene's germline CDR1 is SNHLY and CDR2 FYNNEI. After removal of 6 bases from V and 2 bases from J, the junction contained 2 bases not matched to a gene. The CDR3 loop reads CASRRTSAYNEQFF. The CDR3 DNA is TGTGCCAGCAGGCGGACTAGCGCCTACAATGAGCAGTTCTTC.

The chain employs TRBV6-5 and TRBJ2-7; D call uncertain. The V gene's germline CDR1 is MNHEY and CDR2 SVGAGI. V lost 0 bases to trimming and J lost 4 bases, with 10 bases between them. This CDR3 spans 14 amino acids. The CDR3 bases are TGTGCCAGCAGTTACTCATCGAATGGGTACGAGCAGTACTTC. Its protein is CASSYSSNGYEQYF.

This clonotype showed up many times. V and J are TRBV5-1 and TRBJ2-6; no clear D. V was trimmed by 6 bases and J by 0 bases, leaving 7 bases between them. Germline assignment: CDR1 SGHRS and CDR2 YFSETQ. The CDR3 has 14 amino acids. The DNA for the CDR3 is TGCGCCAGCAAGGGAACCTCTGGGGCCAACGTCCTGACTTTC. Translation: CASKGTSGANVLTF.

The chain has TRBV6-6 and TRBJ2-1; possible D gene TRBD2, 6 bases. CDR1 is MNHNY, CDR2 SVGAGI, per germline (reference sequence). CDR3 length: 14 amino acids. Trimming removed 8 bases at V and 7 bases at J, with 18 bases between. The CDR3 DNA is TGTGCCAGCCGCCGGGACTCTGGATTGAATGAGCAGTTCTTC. Translated: CASRRDSGLNEQFF.

The CDR3 region is CASSAVGGALREETQYF. As DNA, the CDR3 is TGTGCCAGCAGTGCGGTAGGAGGCGCCTTGCGGGAAGAGACCCAGTACTTC. The chain is built from TRBV13 and TRBJ2-5; possible D gene TRBD2, 5 bases. Trimming cost V 6 bases and J 3 bases, with 23 bases left between them. The length of the CDR3 is 17 residues. Per the germline V gene, CDR1 is PRHDT and CDR2 is FYEKMQ (reference sequence).

This clonotype appeared many times. V is TRBV24-1 and J is TRBJ2-1; a weak D match, TRBD1 (7 bases). With 2 bases removed from V and 5 bases from J, the gap between germline ends came to 12 bases. The CDR3 spans 15 residues. In germline, CDR1 is KGHDR, CDR2 SFDVKD. CDR3 bases: TGTGCCACCAGTGATTGGACAGGAGGGCACAATGAGCAGTTCTTC. Its protein product is CATSDWTGGHNEQFF.

The chain carries TRBV19 and TRBJ1-5, with 7 bases lining up with TRBD1. The V segment lost 5 bases and the J segment 6 bases; nucleotides outside the gene matches: 10. The CDR3 is 15 amino acids. CDR1 and CDR2 from the germline V gene are LNHDA and SQIVND (reference sequence). The CDR3 is CASSATGVQGQPQHF. Written as DNA, the CDR3 is TGTGCCAGTAGTGCCACAGGGGTGCAGGGTCAGCCCCAGCATTTT.